The sequence of this TCR beta chain was determined in a study of blood T cell repertoires in COVID-19. Study as a whole: The origin of the acute and convalescent COVID-19 samples was the United States, Italy and Spain. The cDNA or gDNA used as material had been derived from T cells, B-cell-depleted T cells, or PBMCs.

Original data processing: For nucleated cells, counts were estimated from reference gene primer amplification. Method: immunoSEQ multiplex PCR; TCRdb's copy keeps in-frame clones and lacks some. For V, J and clone size, that table is used; D and trimming come from the DNA. This sample has hundreds of thousands of clones, with 75% to 90% found just once. The V and J ends lost 0 bases and 4 bases, in that order; junction bases with no gene match: 5. The germline CDR1 and CDR2 sequences are KGHSH and LQKENI. CDR3 size: 17 residues. The genes are TRBV18 and TRBJ2-2, with 10 bases matching TRBD2. The sequence derives from a woman aged 25 to 39 with active or convalescent COVID-19. Sequencing used peripheral blood. The chain's CDR3 is CASSPPNLAGATGELFF. CDR3 DNA sequence: TGTGCCAGCTCACCACCTAACCTAGCGGGAGCCACCGGGGAGCTGTTTTTT.